This TCR beta chain is from a study of yellow fever vaccine responses in identical twins. This clonotype was picked up a small number of times. As yet, its antigen is unknown. Overall study findings and caveats: Reported findings indicate that twins' vaccine T cell responses seemed partially convergent, partially personalized.

MiXCR was run by TCRdb on the RT-PCR reads, yielding one entry per CDR3 protein. The sample consists of about 19,000 distinct CDR3 sequences, roughly 78% of them appearing once. Trimming left V 1 base short and J 2 bases short, with 14 bases between. The CDR3 totals 16 residues. Germline CDR1 reads DFQATT; CDR2 reads SNEGSKA (reference sequence). Sequenced here: T cells from blood (PBMCs), unsorted or a sorted subset (not recorded which), sampled before or after yellow fever vaccination (not recorded which). This TCR came from a young woman who received the yellow fever vaccine. The V gene is TRBV20-1, the J gene TRBJ2-2, with D possibly matching TRBD2 (7 bases). This chain's CDR3 is CSARAGASGNTGELFF. CDR3 coding DNA: TGCAGTGCTAGAGCAGGGGCTAGCGGCAACACCGGGGAGCTGTTTTTT.